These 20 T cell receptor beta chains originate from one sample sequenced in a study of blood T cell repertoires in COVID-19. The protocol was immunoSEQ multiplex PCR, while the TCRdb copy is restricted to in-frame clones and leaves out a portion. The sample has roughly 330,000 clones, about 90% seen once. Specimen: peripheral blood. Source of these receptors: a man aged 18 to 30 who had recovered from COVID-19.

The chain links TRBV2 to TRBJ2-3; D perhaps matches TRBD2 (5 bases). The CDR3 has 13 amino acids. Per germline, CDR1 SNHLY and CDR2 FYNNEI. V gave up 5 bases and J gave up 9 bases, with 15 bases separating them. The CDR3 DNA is TGTGCCAGCAGTCCAGGACTTTCCGGGACGCAGTATTTT. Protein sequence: CASSPGLSGTQYF.

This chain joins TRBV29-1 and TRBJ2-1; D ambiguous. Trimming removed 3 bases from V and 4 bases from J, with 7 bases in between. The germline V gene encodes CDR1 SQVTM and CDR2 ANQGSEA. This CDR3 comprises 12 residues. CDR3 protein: CSVDYLYNEQFF. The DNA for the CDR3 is TGCAGCGTTGACTACCTATACAATGAGCAGTTCTTC.

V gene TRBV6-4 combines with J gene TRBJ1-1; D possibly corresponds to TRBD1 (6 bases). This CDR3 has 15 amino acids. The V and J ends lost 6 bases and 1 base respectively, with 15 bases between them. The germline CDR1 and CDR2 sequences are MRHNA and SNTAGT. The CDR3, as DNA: TGTGCCAGCAGGACTACAGGGTTGAGGAACACTGAAGCTTTCTTT. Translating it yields CASRTTGLRNTEAFF.

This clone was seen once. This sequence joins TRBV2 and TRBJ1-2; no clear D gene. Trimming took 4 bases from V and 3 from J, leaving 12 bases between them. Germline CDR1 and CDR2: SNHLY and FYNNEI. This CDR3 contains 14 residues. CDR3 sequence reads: CASSGREFDYGYTF. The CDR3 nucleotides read TGTGCCAGCAGTGGAAGGGAGTTTGACTATGGCTACACCTTC.

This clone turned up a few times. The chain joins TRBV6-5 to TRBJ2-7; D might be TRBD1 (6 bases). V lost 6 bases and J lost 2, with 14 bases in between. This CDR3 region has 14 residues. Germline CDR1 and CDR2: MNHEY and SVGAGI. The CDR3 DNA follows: TGTGCCAGCAGGGCTACAGGGCAGACCTACGAGCAGTACTTC. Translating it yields CASRATGQTYEQYF.

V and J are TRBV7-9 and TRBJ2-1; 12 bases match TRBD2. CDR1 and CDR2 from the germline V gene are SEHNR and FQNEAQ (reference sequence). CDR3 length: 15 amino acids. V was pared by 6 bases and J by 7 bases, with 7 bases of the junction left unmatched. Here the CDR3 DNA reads TGTGCCAGCAGACTAGGGGGACTAGCGGGTAATGAGCAGTTCTTC. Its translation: CASRLGGLAGNEQFF.

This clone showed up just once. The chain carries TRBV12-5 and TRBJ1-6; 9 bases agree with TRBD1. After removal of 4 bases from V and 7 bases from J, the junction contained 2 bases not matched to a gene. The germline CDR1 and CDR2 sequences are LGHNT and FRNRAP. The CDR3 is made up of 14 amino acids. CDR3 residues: CASGWGTGNSPLHF. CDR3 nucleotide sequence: TGTGCTAGTGGTTGGGGGACAGGGAATTCACCCCTCCACTTT. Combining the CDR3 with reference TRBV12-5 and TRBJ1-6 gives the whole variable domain DARVTQTPRHKVTEMGQEVTMRCQPILGHNTVFWYRQTMMQGLELLAYFRNRAPLDDSGMPKDRFSAEMPDATLATLKIQPSEPRDSAVYFCASGWGTGNSPLHFGNGTRLTVT.

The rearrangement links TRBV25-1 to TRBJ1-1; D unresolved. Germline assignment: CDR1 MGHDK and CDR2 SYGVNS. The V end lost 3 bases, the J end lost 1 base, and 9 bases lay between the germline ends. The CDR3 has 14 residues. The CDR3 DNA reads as TGTGCCAGCAGTGACGCCGGGGAGAACACTGAAGCTTTCTTT. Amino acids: CASSDAGENTEAFF.

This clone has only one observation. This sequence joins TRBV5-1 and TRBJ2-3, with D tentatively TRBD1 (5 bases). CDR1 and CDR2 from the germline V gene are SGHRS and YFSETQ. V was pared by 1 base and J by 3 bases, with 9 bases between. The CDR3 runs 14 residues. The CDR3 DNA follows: TGCGCCAGCAGCTTGAGGGGTAGAACAGATACGCAGTATTTT. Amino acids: CASSLRGRTDTQYF.

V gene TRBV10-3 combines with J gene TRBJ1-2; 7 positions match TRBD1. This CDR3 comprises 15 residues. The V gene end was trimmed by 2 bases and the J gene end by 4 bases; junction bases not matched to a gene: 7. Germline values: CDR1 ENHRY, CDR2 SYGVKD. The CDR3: CAISEGTVPRYGYTF. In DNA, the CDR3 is TGTGCCATCAGTGAGGGGACAGTGCCTCGCTATGGCTACACCTTC.

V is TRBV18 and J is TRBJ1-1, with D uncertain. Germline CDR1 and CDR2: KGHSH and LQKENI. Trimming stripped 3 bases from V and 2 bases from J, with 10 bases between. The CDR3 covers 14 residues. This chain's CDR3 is CASSPTRGNTEAFF. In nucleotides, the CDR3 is TGTGCCAGCTCACCTACTCGGGGAAACACTGAAGCTTTCTTT.

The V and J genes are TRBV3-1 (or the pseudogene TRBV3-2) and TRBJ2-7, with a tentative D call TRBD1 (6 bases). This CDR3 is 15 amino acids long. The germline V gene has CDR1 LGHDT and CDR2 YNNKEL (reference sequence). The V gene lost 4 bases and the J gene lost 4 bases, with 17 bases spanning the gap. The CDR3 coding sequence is TGTGCCAGCAGCCTTTACGGACAGTTCTCTTACGAGCAGTACTTC. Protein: CASSLYGQFSYEQYF.

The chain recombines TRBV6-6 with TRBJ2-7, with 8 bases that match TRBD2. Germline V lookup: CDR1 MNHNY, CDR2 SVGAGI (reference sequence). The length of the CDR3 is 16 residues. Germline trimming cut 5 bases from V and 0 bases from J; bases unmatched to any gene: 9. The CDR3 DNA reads TGTGCCAGCAGTGCCCCGAGCGGGGGCCCCTCCTACGAGCAGTACTTC. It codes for CASSAPSGGPSYEQYF.

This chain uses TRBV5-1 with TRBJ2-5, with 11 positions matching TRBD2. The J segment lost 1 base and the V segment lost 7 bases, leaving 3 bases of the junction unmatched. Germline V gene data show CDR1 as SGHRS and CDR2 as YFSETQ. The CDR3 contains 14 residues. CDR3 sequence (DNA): TGCGCCAGCTCTAGCGGGAGGACCCAAGAGACCCAGTACTTC. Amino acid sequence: CASSSGRTQETQYF.

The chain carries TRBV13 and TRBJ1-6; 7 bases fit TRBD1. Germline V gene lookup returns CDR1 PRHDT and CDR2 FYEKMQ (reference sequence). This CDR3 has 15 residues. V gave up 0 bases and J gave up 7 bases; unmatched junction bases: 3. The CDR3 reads CASSLGPRGNSPLHF. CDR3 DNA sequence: TGTGCCAGCAGCTTAGGGCCCAGGGGGAATTCACCCCTCCACTTT.

This CDR3 is CASSIDDTIYGYTF. In DNA form, the CDR3 reads TGTGCCAGTAGTATAGATGACACCATCTATGGCTACACCTTC. The chain has TRBV19 and TRBJ1-2; D uncertain. Looked up from germline, CDR1 is LNHDA and CDR2 is SQIVND (reference sequence). The CDR3 extends over 14 amino acids. V was shortened by 0 bases and J by 4 bases, with 9 bases between the two germline ends.

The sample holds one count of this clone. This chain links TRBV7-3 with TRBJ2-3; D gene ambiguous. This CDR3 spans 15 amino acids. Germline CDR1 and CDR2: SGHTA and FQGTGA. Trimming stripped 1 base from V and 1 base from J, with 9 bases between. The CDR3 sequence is CASSLMGGGTDTQYF. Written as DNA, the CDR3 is TGTGCCAGCAGCTTAATGGGTGGAGGCACAGATACGCAGTATTTT. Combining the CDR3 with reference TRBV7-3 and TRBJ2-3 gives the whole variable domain GAGVSQTPSNKVTEKGKYVELRCDPISGHTALYWYRQSLGQGPEFLIYFQGTGAADDSGLPNDRFFAVRPEGSVSTLKIQRTERGDSAVYLCASSLMGGGTDTQYFGPGTRLTVL.

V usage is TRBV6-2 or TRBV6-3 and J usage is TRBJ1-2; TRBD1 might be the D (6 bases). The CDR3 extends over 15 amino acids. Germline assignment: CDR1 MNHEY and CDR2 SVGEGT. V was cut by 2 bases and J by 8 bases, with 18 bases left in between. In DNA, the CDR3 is TGTGCCAGCAGTTACCCTGCTTGGGGGCGAGAAGGCTACACCTTC. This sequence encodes CASSYPAWGREGYTF.

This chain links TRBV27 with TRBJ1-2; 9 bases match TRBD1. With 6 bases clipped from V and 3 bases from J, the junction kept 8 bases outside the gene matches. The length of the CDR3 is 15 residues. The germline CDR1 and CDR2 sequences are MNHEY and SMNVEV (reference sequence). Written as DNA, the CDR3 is TGTGCCAGCAGCGCACCTACAGGGGGCGACTATGGCTACACCTTC. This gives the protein CASSAPTGGDYGYTF.

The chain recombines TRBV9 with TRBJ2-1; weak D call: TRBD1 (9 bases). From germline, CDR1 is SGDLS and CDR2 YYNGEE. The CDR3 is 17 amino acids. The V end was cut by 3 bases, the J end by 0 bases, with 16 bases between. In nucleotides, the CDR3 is TGTGCCAGCAGCGGGACAGGGGCGGGGGGCTCCTACAATGAGCAGTTCTTC. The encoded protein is CASSGTGAGGSYNEQFF.